This TCR beta chain appears in the sequencing data of a study of blood T cells in healthy people across ages. General study findings and limits: TCR beta diversity, measured per million T cells, fell in a roughly linear way with age. Naive CD4+ cells and diversity were both higher in long-lived donors than in aged donors.

This clonotype was recorded a few times. The antigen is not known. Per the germline V gene, CDR1 is SGHRS and CDR2 is YFSETQ. This CDR3 is 15 amino acids long. V was cut by 0 bases and J by 4 bases, with 10 bases left in between. For the second PCR, which ran for about 7 to 11 cycles, a sample-barcoded 5' primer and a J-beta primer mix were used. Each CDR3 protein gets one entry after TCRdb re-called the 5' RACE reads with MiXCR. This table has more than 500,000 distinct CDR3 sequences, roughly a quarter appearing once. Sequenced: blood. The sequence was collected from a woman between 65 and 79 years old in good health. This chain connects TRBV5-1 to TRBJ2-2; D may correspond to TRBD1 or TRBD2 (6 bases each). CDR3 loop: CASSLAGAGTGELFF. The CDR3 DNA reads TGCGCCAGCAGCTTGGCGGGGGCAGGCACCGGGGAGCTGTTTTTT.